Detailed here is one T cell receptor beta chain. The specificity of this receptor is unknown. Base qualities are not recorded, but no much larger clone differs from it by a single base. The germline V gene supplies CDR1 SNHLY and CDR2 FYNNEI. Reading from cysteine to phenylalanine, the CDR3 counts 15 amino acids. Just CDR3 DNA is preserved here, 45 bases in frame from base 1. V is shortened by 0 bases, J by 5 bases, and the region joining them spans 12 bases. Library method: the immunoSEQ multiplex PCR assay. In its TCRdb copy, this immuneACCESS table keeps in-frame sequences only and misses some clones. Where compared with another copy, unresolved V genes explain less than half of these, and the others have no known cause. This sample is represented by about 2,600 clones; around 81% of them were singletons. The ten largest clones capture approximately 6.6% of the sample. This sample stems from a study of tumour-infiltrating T cells in Burkitt lymphoma (TCRdb year 2020). As for the study more broadly: TCR repertoire data were compared against clinical outcome, and productive clonality predicted overall survival and progression-free survival independently of established prognostic factors such as age at diagnosis.

The source is a human donor with diffuse large B-cell lymphoma. The sequence links TRBV2 to TRBJ2-3; no D gene can be assigned with confidence. The sample was tumor tissue. Here is the DNA: TGTGCCAGCAGTGAAGCTGGGGAAGACATAGATACGCAGTATTTT. The resulting protein is CASSEAGEDIDTQYF. With the portions outside the CDR3 filled from the reference TRBV2 and TRBJ2-3 genes, the complete variable region becomes EPEVTQTPSHQVTQMGQEVILRCVPISNHLYFYWYRQILGQKVEFLVSFYNNEISEKSEIFDDQFSVERPDGSNFTLKIRSTKLEDSAMYFCASSEAGEDIDTQYFGPGTRLTVL.